The sequence of this TCR beta chain was determined in a study of blood T cell repertoires in COVID-19. TCRdb's copy holds only in-frame clones and misses some; the assay was immunoSEQ multiplex PCR. This table holds approximately 440,000 clones, roughly 87% found once. This CDR3 comprises 16 residues. Per the germline V gene, CDR1 is PRHDT and CDR2 is FYEKMQ (reference sequence). V shed 5 bases, J shed 9 bases, and the junction held 10 bases outside the gene matches. Recruits, aged roughly 18 to 100 years, lived in some 25 US areas. Sequenced input: PBMCs or T cells enriched from blood (not recorded which). The chain links TRBV13 to TRBJ2-1, with TRBD2 identical over 13 bases. The TCR sequence derives from a woman under 30 who had recovered from COVID-19. CDR3 bases: TGTGCCAGCAGCCCGAGTACTAGCGGGGGGGCTAGTGAGCAGTTCTTC. Protein product: CASSPSTSGGASEQFF.